One sample yielded the 16 T cell receptor beta chains listed below, sequenced in a study of beta chain features in type 1 diabetes. Study-wide points: People with Type 1 diabetes carried modestly yet significantly shorter TCRB CDR3s in all four CD4+ subsets.

What was sequenced were expressed TCRB transcripts, since all of the isolated RNA had been reverse transcribed. Profiled with immunoSEQ multiplex PCR; TCRdb holds only in-frame clones, not every one. The sample carries some 150,000 clones, 13% recorded once. No antigen has been assigned to these receptors. Sequencing was carried out using central memory CD4+ T cells from blood. The receptor set was obtained from a man aged 18 to 29 with type 1 diabetes.

The table lists this clone with a few counts. The rearrangement joins TRBV4-1 to TRBJ1-6; D not resolved. Between the trimmed V and J ends, which lost 0 bases and 0 bases, there was a span of 12 bases. Germline loops: CDR1 MGHRA, CDR2 YSYEKL. The length of the CDR3 is 18 residues. CDR3 nucleotides: TGCGCCAGCAGCCAAGATATACAGAAGAGCTCCTATAATTCACCCCTCCACTTT. This sequence encodes CASSQDIQKSSYNSPLHF.

This clone was detected a few times. The chain links TRBV30 to TRBJ1-4; D is undetermined. Germline values: CDR1 GTSNPN, CDR2 SVGIG (reference sequence). The CDR3 has 15 residues. V was clipped by 4 bases and J by 0 bases, with 12 bases between them. The CDR3 spells CAWTYPTSTNEKLFF. The DNA of the CDR3 is TGTGCCTGGACCTACCCCACGTCAACTAATGAAAAACTGTTTTTT.

In this sample, this clone turned up a few times. The gene calls are TRBV23-1 and TRBJ1-5; no firm D call. TRBV23-1 qualifies as an ORF whose function is uncertain. The CDR3 sequence is 16 residues long. Trimming pared 0 bases from V and 2 bases from J, leaving 11 bases between. The CDR3 loop is CASSQSLDIGNQPQHF. In DNA form, the CDR3 reads TGCGCCAGCAGTCAATCCCTCGACATCGGCAATCAGCCCCAGCATTTT.

V usage is TRBV5-6 and J usage is TRBJ2-5; D is uncertain. Germline V gene lookup returns CDR1 SGHDT and CDR2 YYEEEE. V gave up 0 bases and J gave up 5 bases, with 8 bases separating them. The CDR3 runs to 13 residues. As DNA, the CDR3 is TGTGCCAGCAGCTTGGAGCTCTCGGAGACCCAGTACTTC. Protein sequence: CASSLELSETQYF.

This chain connects TRBV9 to TRBJ1-2, with D possibly matching TRBD1 (5 bases). Germline CDR1 is SGDLS and CDR2 is YYNGEE. The CDR3 loop spans 15 amino acids. V dropped 4 bases and J dropped 0 bases, with 13 bases sitting between them. This CDR3 is CASSHGGEANYGYTF. The DNA for the CDR3 is TGTGCCAGCAGCCACGGAGGGGAAGCTAACTATGGCTACACCTTC.

This clone has at least ten counts. The gene calls are TRBV30 and TRBJ2-5, with no clear D. The germline V gene has CDR1 GTSNPN and CDR2 SVGIG (reference sequence). V lost 2 bases and J lost 5, with 6 bases in between. The CDR3 runs to 11 residues. For the CDR3, the DNA is TGTGCCTGGAGTCCCTCCGAGACCCAGTACTTC. Amino acid sequence: CAWSPSETQYF.

The chain is built from TRBV7-9 and TRBJ2-3, with TRBD1 as a possible D gene (6 bases). V lost 8 bases, J lost 3 bases, and 15 bases lay in between. The CDR3 length is 14 residues. Germline CDR1 is SEHNR and CDR2 is FQNEAQ (reference sequence). The CDR3 loop reads CASHQGYGTDTQYF. The CDR3 nucleotides read TGTGCCAGCCACCAGGGGTATGGGACAGATACGCAGTATTTT.

This clone showed up just a few times. The chain is built from TRBV28 and TRBJ2-5, with no clear D. Between the trimmed V and J ends, which lost 3 bases and 4 bases, there was a span of 9 bases. Germline V gene data show CDR1 as MDHEN and CDR2 as SYDVKM. The CDR3 is 13 amino acids. The DNA of the CDR3 is TGTGCCAGCAGTTTGCCTCGTGGAGAGACCCAGTACTTC. Amino acids: CASSLPRGETQYF.

This clone showed up just a few times. The rearrangement links TRBV4-1 to TRBJ1-5; D ambiguous. The V end was cut by 3 bases, the J end by 5 bases, with 17 bases between. The CDR3 length is 16 residues. The germline CDR1 and CDR2 sequences are MGHRA and YSYEKL. The CDR3 loop is CASSQSGQGFDQPQHF. The CDR3 bases are TGCGCCAGCAGCCAGTCGGGTCAAGGTTTCGATCAGCCCCAGCATTTT.

This chain uses TRBV4-1 with TRBJ2-3, with 13 nucleotides matching TRBD2. Germline V gene data show CDR1 as MGHRA and CDR2 as YSYEKL. With V trimmed by 1 base and J by 3 bases, 10 bases remained unmatched. This CDR3 is 19 amino acids long. CDR3 coding DNA: TGCGCCAGCAGCCAAGGTTCTACTAGCGGGGGGGCCTGGACAGATACGCAGTATTTT. Its translation is CASSQGSTSGGAWTDTQYF.

In its sample, this clone was seen a few times. The V and J genes are TRBV5-1 and TRBJ1-4; perhaps TRBD1 as D (5 bases). The germline V and J ends were trimmed by 0 bases and 8 bases, with 11 bases remaining between them. Germline CDR1 is SGHRS and CDR2 is YFSETQ. This CDR3 has 14 amino acids. The CDR3 coding sequence is TGCGCCAGCAGCTTGGGTGGGGACGCCGAAAAACTGTTTTTT. Its translation: CASSLGGDAEKLFF.

This clone was observed at least ten times. The V and J genes are TRBV9 and TRBJ2-1; D could derive from TRBD1 or TRBD2 (5 bases each). V was clipped by 3 bases and J by 3 bases, with 13 bases between them. This CDR3 contains 15 residues. CDR1 is SGDLS, CDR2 YYNGEE, per germline. CDR3 region: CASSDSVGVYNEQFF. The CDR3 nucleotides read TGTGCCAGCAGCGATTCCGTGGGGGTCTACAATGAGCAGTTCTTC.

The rearrangement joins TRBV7-2 to TRBJ2-7, with 10 nucleotides matching TRBD1. The V gene end was trimmed by 2 bases and the J gene end by 7 bases; junction bases not matched to a gene: 5. The CDR3 contains 14 residues. Germline assignment: CDR1 SGHTA and CDR2 FQGNSA. The CDR3 sequence is CASSLLGTGEEQYF. DNA for the CDR3: TGTGCCAGCAGCTTACTGGGGACAGGGGAAGAGCAGTACTTC.

This clone was found a few times. The chain recombines TRBV19 with TRBJ2-2; 7 bases match TRBD2. The V segment lost 7 bases and the J segment 6 bases; nucleotides outside the gene matches: 8. The CDR3 is 14 amino acids. Germline V lookup: CDR1 LNHDA, CDR2 SQIVND (reference sequence). Here the CDR3 DNA reads TGTGCCAGTACCAAAGGACTAGATGCCGGGGAGCTGTTTTTT. It translates to CASTKGLDAGELFF.

This clone was counted a few times. CDR3 sequence reads: CASSERLAGDPAKNIQYF. CDR3 sequence (DNA): TGTGCCAGCAGTGAAAGACTAGCGGGGGATCCGGCCAAAAACATTCAGTACTTC. The gene calls are TRBV2 and TRBJ2-4; 12 nucleotides line up with TRBD2. The CDR3 has 18 amino acids. J lost 1 base, V lost 2 bases, and 6 bases had no gene match. Germline V CDR1 and CDR2: SNHLY, FYNNEI.

This clone showed up just a few times. V gene TRBV6-5 combines with J gene TRBJ2-7; 9 nucleotides match TRBD2. In germline, CDR1 is MNHEY, CDR2 SVGAGI. Germline trimming cut 6 bases from V and 5 bases from J; bases unmatched to any gene: 11. The CDR3 length is 15 residues. In DNA, the CDR3 is TGTGCCAGCAGCACCCTGGGTAGCGGGGGAAACGAGCAGTACTTC. Translation gives CASSTLGSGGNEQYF.